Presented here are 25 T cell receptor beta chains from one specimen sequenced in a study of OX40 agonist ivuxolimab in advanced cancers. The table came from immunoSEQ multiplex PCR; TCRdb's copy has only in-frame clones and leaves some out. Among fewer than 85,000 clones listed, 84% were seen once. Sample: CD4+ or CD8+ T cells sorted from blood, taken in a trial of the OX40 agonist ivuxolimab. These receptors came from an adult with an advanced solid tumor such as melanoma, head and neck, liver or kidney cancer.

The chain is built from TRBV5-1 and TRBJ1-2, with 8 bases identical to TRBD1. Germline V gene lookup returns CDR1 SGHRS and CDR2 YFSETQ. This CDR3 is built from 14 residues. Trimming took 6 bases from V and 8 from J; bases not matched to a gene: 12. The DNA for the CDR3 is TGCGCCAGCACCGGACAGGGAGGACGTCTCGGCTACACCTTC. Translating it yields CASTGQGGRLGYTF.

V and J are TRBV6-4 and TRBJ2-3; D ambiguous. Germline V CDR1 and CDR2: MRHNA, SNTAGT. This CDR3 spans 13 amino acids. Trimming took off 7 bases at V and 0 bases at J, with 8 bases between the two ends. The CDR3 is CASKYLSTDTQYF. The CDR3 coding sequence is TGTGCCAGCAAATACCTGAGCACAGATACGCAGTATTTT.

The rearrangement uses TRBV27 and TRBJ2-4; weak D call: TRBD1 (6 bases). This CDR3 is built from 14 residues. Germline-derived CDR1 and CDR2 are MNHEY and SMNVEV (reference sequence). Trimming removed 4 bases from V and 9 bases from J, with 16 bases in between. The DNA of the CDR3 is TGTGCCAGCAGTTCAGCCCGGGACATCCCCATTCAGTACTTC. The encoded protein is CASSSARDIPIQYF.

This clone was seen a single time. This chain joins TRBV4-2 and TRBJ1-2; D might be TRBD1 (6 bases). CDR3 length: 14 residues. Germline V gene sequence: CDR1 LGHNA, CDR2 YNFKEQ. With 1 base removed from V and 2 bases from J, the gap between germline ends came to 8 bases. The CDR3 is CASSQGGQNYGYTF. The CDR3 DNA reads TGTGCCAGCAGCCAAGGGGGACAAAACTATGGCTACACCTTC.

DNA for the CDR3: TGTGCCAGCAGTTACGACAGGGGTCCGGGTTCACCCCTCCACTTT. Amino acid sequence: CASSYDRGPGSPLHF. This rearrangement joins TRBV27 to TRBJ1-6; TRBD1 aligns across 8 bases. In germline, CDR1 is MNHEY, CDR2 SMNVEV (reference sequence). The J segment lost 9 bases and the V segment lost 4 bases, leaving 8 bases of the junction unmatched. The CDR3 length is 15 residues.

CDR3 amino acids: CASSRRPGQFTYEQYF. CDR3 DNA sequence: TGCGCCAGCAGCAGGCGACCGGGACAGTTCACCTACGAGCAGTACTTC. The chain has TRBV5-1 and TRBJ2-7; 7 bases match TRBD1. The CDR3 length is 16 residues. The V gene end was trimmed by 4 bases and the J gene end by 2 bases; junction bases not matched to a gene: 12. Looked up from germline, CDR1 is SGHRS and CDR2 is YFSETQ.

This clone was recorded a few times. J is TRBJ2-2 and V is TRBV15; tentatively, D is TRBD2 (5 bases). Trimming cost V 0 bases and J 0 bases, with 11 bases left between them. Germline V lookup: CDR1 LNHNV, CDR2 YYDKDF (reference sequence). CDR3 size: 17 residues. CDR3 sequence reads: CATSRDRGLPNTGELFF. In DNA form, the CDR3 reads TGTGCCACCAGCAGAGATCGAGGGTTGCCGAACACCGGGGAGCTGTTTTTT.

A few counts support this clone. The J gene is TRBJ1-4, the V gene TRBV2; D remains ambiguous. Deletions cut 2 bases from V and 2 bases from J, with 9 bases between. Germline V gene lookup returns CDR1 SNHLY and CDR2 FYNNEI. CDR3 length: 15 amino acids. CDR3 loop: CASSERGRTNEKLFF. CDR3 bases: TGTGCCAGCAGTGAACGGGGAAGGACTAATGAAAAACTGTTTTTT.

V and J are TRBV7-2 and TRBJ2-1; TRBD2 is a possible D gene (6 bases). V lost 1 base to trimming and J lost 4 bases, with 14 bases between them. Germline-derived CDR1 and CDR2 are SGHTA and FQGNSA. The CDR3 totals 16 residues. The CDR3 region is CASSLVVSGGYNEQFF. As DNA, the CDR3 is TGTGCCAGCAGCTTAGTGGTTAGCGGAGGGTACAATGAGCAGTTCTTC.

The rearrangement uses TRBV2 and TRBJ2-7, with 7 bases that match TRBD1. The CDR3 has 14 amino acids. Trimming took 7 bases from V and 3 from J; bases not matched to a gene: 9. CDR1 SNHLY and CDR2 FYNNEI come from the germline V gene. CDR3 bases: TGTGCCAGCATCGGGACAGCAGGGGGCTACGAGCAGTACTTC. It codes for CASIGTAGGYEQYF.

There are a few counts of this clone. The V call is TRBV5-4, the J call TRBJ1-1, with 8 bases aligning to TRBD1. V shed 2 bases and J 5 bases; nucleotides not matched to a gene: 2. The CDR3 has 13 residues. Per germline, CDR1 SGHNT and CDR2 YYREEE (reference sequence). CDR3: CASSFDRGTEAFF. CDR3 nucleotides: TGTGCCAGCAGCTTCGACAGGGGAACTGAAGCTTTCTTT.

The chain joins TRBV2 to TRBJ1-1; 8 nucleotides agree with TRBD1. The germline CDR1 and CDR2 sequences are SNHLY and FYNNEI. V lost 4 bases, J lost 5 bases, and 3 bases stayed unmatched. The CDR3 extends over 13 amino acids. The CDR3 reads CASSVRTGTEAFF. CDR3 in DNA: TGTGCCAGCAGTGTTCGGACAGGGACTGAAGCTTTCTTT.

The CDR3 loop is CASSFPGPEKFF. CDR3 bases: TGTGCCAGCAGCTTCCCGGGGCCCGAAAAGTTCTTC. This sequence joins TRBV7-2 and TRBJ2-1; D assignment may be TRBD1 or TRBD2 (5 bases each). Germline assignment: CDR1 SGHTA and CDR2 FQGNSA. The CDR3 covers 12 residues. Trimming removed 3 bases from V and 14 bases from J, with 14 bases in between.

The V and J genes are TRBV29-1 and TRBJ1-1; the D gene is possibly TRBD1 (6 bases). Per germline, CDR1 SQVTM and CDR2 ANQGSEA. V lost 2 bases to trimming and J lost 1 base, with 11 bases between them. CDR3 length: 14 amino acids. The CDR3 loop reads CSVEPGHRNTEAFF. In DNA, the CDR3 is TGCAGCGTTGAACCGGGACACCGGAACACTGAAGCTTTCTTT.

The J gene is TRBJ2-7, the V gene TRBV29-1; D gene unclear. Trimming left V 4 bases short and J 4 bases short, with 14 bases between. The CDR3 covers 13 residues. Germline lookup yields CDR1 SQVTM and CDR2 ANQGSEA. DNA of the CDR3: TGCAGCGTTGGCGCAGGATGGAGTTACGAGCAGTACTTC. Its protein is CSVGAGWSYEQYF.

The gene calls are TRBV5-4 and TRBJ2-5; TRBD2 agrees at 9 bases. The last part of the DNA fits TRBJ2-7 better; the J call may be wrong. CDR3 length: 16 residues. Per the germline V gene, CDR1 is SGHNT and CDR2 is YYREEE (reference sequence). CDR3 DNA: TGTGCCAGCAGCTTGGCCGGGGCGGGGGGGCTCTACGAGCAGTACTTC. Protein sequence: CASSLAGAGGLYEQYF.

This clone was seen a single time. The CDR3 DNA reads as TGTGCCAGCAGTGAAACTGGCAGGAGGAGCTCCTATAATTCACCCCTCCACTTT. It is translated as CASSETGRRSSYNSPLHF. This chain uses TRBV25-1 with TRBJ1-6; D remains unclear. This CDR3 spans 18 amino acids. Trimming stripped 2 bases from V and 0 bases from J, with 14 bases between. Per the germline V gene, CDR1 is MGHDK and CDR2 is SYGVNS.

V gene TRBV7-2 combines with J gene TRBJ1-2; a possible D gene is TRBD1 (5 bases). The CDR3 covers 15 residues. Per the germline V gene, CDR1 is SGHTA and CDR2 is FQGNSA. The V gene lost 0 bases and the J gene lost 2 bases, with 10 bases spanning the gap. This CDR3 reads CASSLAEGRNYGYTF. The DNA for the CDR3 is TGTGCCAGCAGCTTAGCTGAGGGGAGGAACTATGGCTACACCTTC.

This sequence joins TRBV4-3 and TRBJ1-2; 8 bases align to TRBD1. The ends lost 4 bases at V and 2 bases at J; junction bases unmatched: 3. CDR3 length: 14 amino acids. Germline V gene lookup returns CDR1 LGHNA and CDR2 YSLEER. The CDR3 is CASSRDRGNYGYTF. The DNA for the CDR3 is TGCGCCAGCAGCCGCGACAGGGGAAACTATGGCTACACCTTC.

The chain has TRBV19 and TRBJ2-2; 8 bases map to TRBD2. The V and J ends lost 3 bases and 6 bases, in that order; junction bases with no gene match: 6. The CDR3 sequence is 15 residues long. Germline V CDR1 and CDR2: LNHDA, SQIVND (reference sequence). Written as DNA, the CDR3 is TGTGCCAGTAGTATCTTTAGCGGGACTGCCGGGGAGCTGTTTTTT. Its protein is CASSIFSGTAGELFF.

The CDR3 DNA reads as TGTGCCAGCTCACCGACAGCCATGAACACTGAAGCTTTCTTT. Its translation: CASSPTAMNTEAFF. The V gene is TRBV18, the J gene TRBJ1-1, with D perhaps matching TRBD1 (5 bases). The CDR3 totals 14 residues. Germline V CDR1 and CDR2: KGHSH, LQKENI. Trimming removed 3 bases at V and 0 bases at J, with 8 bases between.

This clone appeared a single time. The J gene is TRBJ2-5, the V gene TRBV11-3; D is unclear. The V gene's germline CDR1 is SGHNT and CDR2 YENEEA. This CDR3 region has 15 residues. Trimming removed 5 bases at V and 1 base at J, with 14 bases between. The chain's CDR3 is CASSHGNSLQETQYF. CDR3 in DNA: TGTGCCAGCAGCCATGGGAACAGTCTCCAAGAGACCCAGTACTTC.

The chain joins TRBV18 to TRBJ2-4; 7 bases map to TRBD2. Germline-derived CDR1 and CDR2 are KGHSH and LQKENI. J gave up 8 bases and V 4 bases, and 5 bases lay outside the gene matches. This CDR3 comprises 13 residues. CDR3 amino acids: CASSRRGRDIQYF. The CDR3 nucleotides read TGTGCCAGCTCACGGCGGGGGAGGGACATTCAGTACTTC.

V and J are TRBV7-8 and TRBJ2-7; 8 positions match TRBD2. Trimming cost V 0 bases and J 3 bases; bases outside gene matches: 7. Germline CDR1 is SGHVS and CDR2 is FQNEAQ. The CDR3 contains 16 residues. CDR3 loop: CASSLAQAGDSYEQYF. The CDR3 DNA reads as TGTGCCAGCAGCTTAGCGCAAGCGGGAGATAGCTACGAGCAGTACTTC.

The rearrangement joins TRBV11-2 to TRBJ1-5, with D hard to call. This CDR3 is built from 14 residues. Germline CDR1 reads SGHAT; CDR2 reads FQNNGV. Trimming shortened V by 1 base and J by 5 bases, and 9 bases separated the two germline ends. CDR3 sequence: CASSLGFRDQPQHF. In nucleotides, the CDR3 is TGTGCCAGCAGCTTAGGGTTTCGAGATCAGCCCCAGCATTTT.